This entry describes one TCR beta chain. Its antigen is still unknown. CDR3 size: 15 residues. Germline CDR1 reads ENHRY; CDR2 reads SYGVKD. V was pared by 7 bases and J by 0 bases, with 14 bases between. The primer mix had 60 Vbeta and 13 Jbeta primers. In the original workflow: Unique TCR beta chains numbered roughly 83 million in a later analysis, with roughly 10 million shared. Assay: immunoSEQ multiplex PCR; the TCRdb copy retains only in-frame clones and omits some. Clone size and the V and J calls come from that table; the DNA yielded D and trimming. The data contain around 100,000 clones, roughly 85% of them seen just once; the ten biggest clones take up around a fifth. The data are from a study of cytomegalovirus exposure and HLA in healthy donors. Study observations and caveats: About 90% or about 30% of the time was how often most TCR beta V segments were productive, according to an earlier analysis.

This clonotype originated in a man aged 30 to 39 in good health and CMV-seropositive. J is TRBJ2-3 and V is TRBV10-3; perhaps TRBD1 as D (6 bases). Sequencing used PBMCs. The CDR3: CAINGRGTSTDTQYF. DNA for the CDR3: TGTGCCATCAACGGCAGGGGTACTAGCACAGATACGCAGTATTTT.